The 5 T cell receptor beta chains listed next were all sequenced from one sample in a study of PD-L1 blockade in urothelial cancer. Measured with immunoSEQ multiplex PCR; TCRdb has only the in-frame clones, and not every one. The table lists approximately 47,000 clones, approximately 78% of them singletons, with approximately 1.5% in the top ten. Time point: pretreatment peripheral blood. The specimen was PBMCs, collected around atezolizumab (anti-PD-L1) treatment. These receptors all come from a man between 45 and 60 years old with urothelial cancer.

This rearrangement joins TRBV29-1 to TRBJ1-1; TRBD1 is a possible D gene (5 bases). CDR1 is SQVTM, CDR2 ANQGSEA, per germline. V lost 6 bases, J lost 1 base, and 9 bases lay in between. The CDR3 length is 12 residues. CDR3 amino acids: CSVDSQNTEAFF. In DNA, the CDR3 is TGCAGCGTCGACAGCCAGAACACTGAAGCTTTCTTT.

CDR3 nucleotide sequence: TGTGCCAGCAGCCTTAACAGGGACGGCGAGCAGTACTTC. Amino acid sequence: CASSLNRDGEQYF. This chain uses TRBV7-2 with TRBJ2-7; TRBD1 might be the D (6 bases). V gave up 5 bases and J gave up 6 bases, with 14 bases separating them. CDR1 and CDR2 (germline): SGHTA, FQGNSA. The CDR3 contains 13 residues.

The chain links TRBV14 to TRBJ1-3, with D tentatively TRBD1 (5 bases). Trimming shortened V by 4 bases and J by 4 bases, and 17 bases separated the two germline ends. The CDR3 contains 16 residues. Germline-derived CDR1 and CDR2 are SGHDN and FVKESK. The CDR3 region is CASSPGRAKAGNTIYF. CDR3 DNA: TGTGCCAGCAGCCCCGGCAGGGCAAAGGCCGGAAACACCATATATTTT. The variable domain in full, completed from reference TRBV14 and TRBJ1-3, reads EAGVTQFPSHSVIEKGQTVTLRCDPISGHDNLYWYRRVMGKEIKFLLHFVKESKQDESGMPNNRFLAERTGGTYSTLKVQPAELEDSGVYFCASSPGRAKAGNTIYFGEGSWLTVV.

The chain combines TRBV7-6 with TRBJ2-1; D unresolved. Germline CDR1 is SGHVS and CDR2 is FNYEAQ. CDR3 length equals 15 residues. V was pared by 5 bases and J by 0 bases, with 11 bases between. The CDR3 nucleotides are TGTGCCAGCAGCCCGACATTAATCTCCTACAATGAGCAGTTCTTC. Protein product: CASSPTLISYNEQFF.

For this clone: Compared with germline, one end of the junction differs, possibly owing to a read error. This chain connects TRBV7-7 to TRBJ2-7; weak D call: TRBD1 (6 bases). CDR1 SSHAT and CDR2 FNYEAQ come from the germline V gene (reference sequence). The CDR3 is 14 amino acids. CDR3 residues: CASSPWTDSYEQYF. The CDR3 nucleotides are TGTGCTAGCAGCCCATGGACAGACTCCTACGAGCAGTACTTC.